One and the same sample provided the 21 T cell receptor beta chains below, sequenced in a study of T-cell reconstitution after alpha-beta-depleted transplantation in children. The TCRbeta library was prepared with unique molecular identifiers. TCRdb recomputed calls from the PCR reads with MiXCR, one row per CDR3 protein. The repertoire holds about 830,000 distinct CDR3 sequences, roughly 15% seen once, with approximately 4.5% in the top ten. The sequencing used PBMCs, mostly from graft donor cells, collected 360 days after TCRalphabeta/CD19-depleted stem cell transplant. Every receptor here comes from a male patient younger than 18 who had a stem cell transplant for acute lymphoblastic leukemia, so the T cells may come from the graft donor.

A few counts support this clonotype. CDR3 nucleotide sequence: TGCAGTGCCTCTCCCCTATACGAGGGGAAGGATAATTCACCCCTCCACTTT. Amino acid sequence: CSASPLYEGKDNSPLHF. The J gene is TRBJ1-6, the V gene TRBV20-1, with D perhaps matching TRBD1 (5 bases). The CDR3 consists of 17 residues. The germline V and J ends were trimmed by 6 bases and 5 bases, with 23 bases remaining between them. Looked up from germline, CDR1 is DFQATT and CDR2 is SNEGSKA (reference sequence).

The chain couples TRBV20-1 to TRBJ2-3; D perhaps matches TRBD2 (6 bases). V lost 1 base, J lost 1 base, and 18 bases lay in between. In germline, CDR1 is DFQATT, CDR2 SNEGSKA (reference sequence). The CDR3 sequence is 17 residues long. The CDR3 sequence is CSARGGLGRSGTDTQYF. The CDR3 bases are TGCAGTGCTAGAGGTGGCCTTGGGAGGTCAGGCACAGATACGCAGTATTTT.

This clonotype has only a few counts. The chain links TRBV20-1 to TRBJ1-5; the match to TRBD1 covers 8 bases. Trimming took 6 bases from V and 1 from J; bases not matched to a gene: 11. Looked up from germline, CDR1 is DFQATT and CDR2 is SNEGSKA (reference sequence). The CDR3 runs 16 residues. The CDR3 loop reads CSALTQGAPSNQPQHF. The CDR3 nucleotides are TGCAGTGCGTTGACCCAGGGGGCGCCGAGCAATCAGCCCCAGCATTTT.

In its sample, this clonotype was seen a few times. V and J are TRBV7-9 and TRBJ2-5; 7 bases fit TRBD2. Germline V CDR1 and CDR2: SEHNR, FQNEAQ (reference sequence). This CDR3 has 17 residues. After removal of 5 bases from V and 2 bases from J, the junction contained 14 bases not matched to a gene. Written as DNA, the CDR3 is TGTGCCAGCAGCGGGCTGGGAGGGCGTCCCGCTCAAGAGACCCAGTACTTC. It codes for CASSGLGGRPAQETQYF.

This rearrangement joins TRBV7-8 to TRBJ2-7, with D hard to call. This CDR3 has 15 amino acids. Trimming shortened V by 2 bases and J by 6 bases, and 17 bases separated the two germline ends. Per the germline V gene, CDR1 is SGHVS and CDR2 is FQNEAQ. The CDR3 sequence: CASSLLDQPGPEQYF. As DNA, the CDR3 is TGTGCCAGCAGCTTACTAGACCAGCCCGGTCCCGAGCAGTACTTC.

V and J are TRBV24-1 and TRBJ2-5; 7 bases are shared with TRBD1. Losses at the gene ends were 3 bases for V and 1 base for J; bases not matched to a gene: 4. The CDR3 spans 15 residues. In germline, CDR1 is KGHDR, CDR2 SFDVKD. The CDR3 here is CATSDIGDSQETQYF. For the CDR3, the DNA is TGTGCCACCAGTGATATCGGGGACAGCCAAGAGACCCAGTACTTC.

The J gene is TRBJ2-3, the V gene TRBV12-3 or TRBV12-4; D call uncertain. Deletions cut 3 bases from V and 0 bases from J, with 7 bases between. The CDR3 spans 14 residues. The chain's CDR3 is CASSFHQSTDTQYF. Written as DNA, the CDR3 is TGTGCCAGCAGTTTTCATCAAAGCACAGATACGCAGTATTTT.

The chain employs TRBV7-2 and TRBJ2-7, with D perhaps matching TRBD1 or TRBD2 (5 bases each). The CDR3 length is 12 residues. Trimming removed 11 bases from V and 2 bases from J, with 13 bases in between. Germline V gene data show CDR1 as SGHTA and CDR2 as FQGNSA. The CDR3 DNA reads TGTGCCTCAGGGACCCTAACCTACGAGCAGTACTTC. Translation gives CASGTLTYEQYF. Supplemented by reference TRBV7-2 and TRBJ2-7, the full variable domain reads GAGVSQSPSNKVTEKGKDVELRCDPISGHTALYWYRQSLGQGLEFLIYFQGNSAPDKSGLPSDRFSAERTGGSVSTLTIQRTQQEDSAVYLCASGTLTYEQYFGPGTRLTVT.

This clonotype was counted many times. The V gene is TRBV5-1, the J gene TRBJ2-7, with D hard to call. This CDR3 spans 13 amino acids. V dropped 0 bases and J dropped 4 bases, with 8 bases sitting between them. Per germline, CDR1 SGHRS and CDR2 YFSETQ. CDR3 in DNA: TGCGCCAGCAGCTTGGACGGCACATACGAGCAGTACTTC. Protein sequence: CASSLDGTYEQYF.

The gene calls are TRBV7-3 and TRBJ2-1; the D is unclear. The CDR3 is 14 residues long. CDR1 and CDR2 (germline): SGHTA, FQGTGA. V lost 4 bases and J 3 bases, leaving 10 bases between the germline ends. CDR3 coding DNA: TGTGCCAGCAGCTCGTCAGGCGGCTACAATGAGCAGTTCTTC. Its protein is CASSSSGGYNEQFF.

This clonotype was seen only a few times. This chain uses TRBV5-1 with TRBJ2-1, with 8 bases lining up with TRBD1. The V segment lost 4 bases and the J segment 0 bases; nucleotides outside the gene matches: 6. The CDR3 contains 16 residues. The germline V gene has CDR1 SGHRS and CDR2 YFSETQ. The CDR3 DNA is TGCGCCAGCAGCGCGGTGGGGACAGGCTCCTACAATGAGCAGTTCTTC. Translated, it gives CASSAVGTGSYNEQFF. The whole variable domain, filled in from reference TRBV5-1 and TRBJ2-1, reads KAGVTQTPRYLIKTRGQQVTLSCSPISGHRSVSWYQQTPGQGLQFLFEYFSETQRNKGNFPGRFSGRQFSNSRSEMNVSTLELGDSALYLCASSAVGTGSYNEQFFGPGTRLTVL.

This clonotype has just a few counts. This chain links TRBV18 with TRBJ2-1; no definite D call. The CDR3 spans 16 residues. CDR1 KGHSH and CDR2 LQKENI come from the germline V gene. Deletions cut 0 bases from V and 5 bases from J, with 14 bases between. This CDR3 is CASSPPRNLVNNEQFF. In nucleotides, the CDR3 is TGTGCCAGCTCACCACCTAGGAACCTTGTTAACAATGAGCAGTTCTTC.

This chain uses TRBV27 with TRBJ2-1, with no clear D. Germline loops: CDR1 MNHEY, CDR2 SMNVEV (reference sequence). CDR3 length: 13 amino acids. V was clipped by 5 bases and J by 10 bases, with 15 bases between them. DNA for the CDR3: TGTGCCAGCAGTCCCTCCGGGCAGGCCGAGCAGTTCTTC. The encoded protein is CASSPSGQAEQFF.

The chain employs TRBV5-1 and TRBJ2-3; the D is unclear. There are 15 residues in the CDR3. The V end lost 4 bases, the J end lost 0 bases, and 12 bases lay between the germline ends. In germline, CDR1 is SGHRS, CDR2 YFSETQ. The CDR3 here is CASSAAYFSTDTQYF. Here the CDR3 DNA reads TGCGCCAGCAGCGCCGCCTACTTTAGCACAGATACGCAGTATTTT.

The V and J genes are TRBV3-1 and TRBJ2-7, with TRBD1 matching over 9 bases. The germline gives CDR1 LGHDT, CDR2 YNNKEL (reference sequence). The J segment lost 5 bases and the V segment lost 1 base, leaving 6 bases of the junction unmatched. The CDR3 totals 15 residues. The CDR3 spells CASSQAGTGQNEQYF. CDR3 nucleotide sequence: TGTGCCAGCAGCCAAGCCGGGACAGGGCAGAACGAGCAGTACTTC.

This clonotype showed up just a few times. The gene calls are TRBV12-3 or TRBV12-4 and TRBJ2-1; D tentatively reads TRBD1 or TRBD2 (5 bases each). V lost 1 base, J lost 8 bases, and 9 bases lay in between. The CDR3 runs to 13 residues. The CDR3 is CASSLGGLHEQFF. CDR3 DNA sequence: TGTGCCAGCAGTTTAGGGGGGTTGCATGAGCAGTTCTTC.

The gene calls are TRBV7-9 and TRBJ2-1; tentatively, D is TRBD2 (5 bases). V was cut by 1 base and J by 5 bases, with 12 bases left in between. The CDR3 is 15 amino acids. Germline-derived CDR1 and CDR2 are SEHNR and FQNEAQ (reference sequence). CDR3 DNA sequence: TGTGCCAGCAGCTTAGTGCAAGCGGCGAACAATGAGCAGTTCTTC. Protein sequence: CASSLVQAANNEQFF.

This chain links TRBV4-2 with TRBJ1-2; TRBD1 agrees at 9 bases. V lost 0 bases and J lost 8; bases outside the gene matches: 10. The CDR3 consists of 16 residues. CDR1 and CDR2 from the germline V gene are LGHNA and YNFKEQ. The CDR3 bases are TGTGCCAGCAGCCAAGATCTGACGGACAGGGGCCGAGGCTACACCTTC. Amino acid sequence: CASSQDLTDRGRGYTF.

The chain employs TRBV4-1 and TRBJ1-2, with D possibly being TRBD1 (5 bases). The CDR3 runs to 14 residues. CDR1 is MGHRA, CDR2 YSYEKL, per germline. Trimming took 0 bases from V and 6 from J, leaving 11 bases between them. CDR3: CASSQDGGTNGYTF. The DNA of the CDR3 is TGCGCCAGCAGCCAAGACGGAGGGACTAATGGCTACACCTTC.

This clonotype was detected only a few times. The chain couples TRBV12-3 or TRBV12-4 to TRBJ2-3; tentatively, D is TRBD2 (7 bases). The V and J ends lost 5 bases and 5 bases respectively, with 17 bases between them. CDR3 length equals 15 residues. The CDR3 protein is CASSHLGGAEDTQYF. The CDR3 DNA sequence: TGTGCCAGCAGTCACCTTGGGGGGGCGGAAGATACGCAGTATTTT.

This clonotype was picked up a small number of times. The V gene is TRBV29-1, the J gene TRBJ2-1; 8 nucleotides line up with TRBD2. J was trimmed by 7 bases and V by 8 bases; bases with no gene match: 10. The CDR3 contains 13 residues. Germline values: CDR1 SQVTM, CDR2 ANQGSEA. The CDR3 region is CSFREGQGNEQFF. CDR3 in DNA: TGCAGCTTCCGGGAGGGCCAGGGGAATGAGCAGTTCTTC.